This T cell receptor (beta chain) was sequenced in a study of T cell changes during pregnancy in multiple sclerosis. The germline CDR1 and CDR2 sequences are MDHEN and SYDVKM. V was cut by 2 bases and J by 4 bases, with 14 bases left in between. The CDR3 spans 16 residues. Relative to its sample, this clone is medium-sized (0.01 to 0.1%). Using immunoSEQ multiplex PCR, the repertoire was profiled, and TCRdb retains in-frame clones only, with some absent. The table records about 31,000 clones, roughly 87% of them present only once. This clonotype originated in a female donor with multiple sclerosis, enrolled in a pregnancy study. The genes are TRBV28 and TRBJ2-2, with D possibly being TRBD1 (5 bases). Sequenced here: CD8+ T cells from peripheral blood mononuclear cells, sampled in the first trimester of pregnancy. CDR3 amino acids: CASSLLSDTATGELFF. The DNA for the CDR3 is TGTGCCAGCAGTTTACTATCGGACACGGCCACCGGGGAGCTGTTTTTT.